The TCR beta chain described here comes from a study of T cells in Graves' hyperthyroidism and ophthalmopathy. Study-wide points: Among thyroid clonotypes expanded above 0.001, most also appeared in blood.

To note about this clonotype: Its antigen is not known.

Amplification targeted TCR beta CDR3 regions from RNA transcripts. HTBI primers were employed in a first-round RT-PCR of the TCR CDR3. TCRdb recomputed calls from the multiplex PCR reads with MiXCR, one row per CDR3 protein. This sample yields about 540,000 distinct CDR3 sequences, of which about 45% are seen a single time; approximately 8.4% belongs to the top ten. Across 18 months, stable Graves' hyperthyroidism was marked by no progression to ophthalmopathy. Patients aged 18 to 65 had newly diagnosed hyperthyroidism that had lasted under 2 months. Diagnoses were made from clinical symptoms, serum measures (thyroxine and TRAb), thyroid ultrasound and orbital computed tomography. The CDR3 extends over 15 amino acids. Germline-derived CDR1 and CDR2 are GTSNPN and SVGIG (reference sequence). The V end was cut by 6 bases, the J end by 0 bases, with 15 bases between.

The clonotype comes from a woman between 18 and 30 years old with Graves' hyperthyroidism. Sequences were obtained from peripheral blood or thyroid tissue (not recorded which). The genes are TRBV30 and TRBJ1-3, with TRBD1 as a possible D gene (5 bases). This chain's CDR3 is CACDTGRASGNTIYF. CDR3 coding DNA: TGTGCCTGCGACACGGGGCGAGCCTCTGGAAACACCATATATTTT.